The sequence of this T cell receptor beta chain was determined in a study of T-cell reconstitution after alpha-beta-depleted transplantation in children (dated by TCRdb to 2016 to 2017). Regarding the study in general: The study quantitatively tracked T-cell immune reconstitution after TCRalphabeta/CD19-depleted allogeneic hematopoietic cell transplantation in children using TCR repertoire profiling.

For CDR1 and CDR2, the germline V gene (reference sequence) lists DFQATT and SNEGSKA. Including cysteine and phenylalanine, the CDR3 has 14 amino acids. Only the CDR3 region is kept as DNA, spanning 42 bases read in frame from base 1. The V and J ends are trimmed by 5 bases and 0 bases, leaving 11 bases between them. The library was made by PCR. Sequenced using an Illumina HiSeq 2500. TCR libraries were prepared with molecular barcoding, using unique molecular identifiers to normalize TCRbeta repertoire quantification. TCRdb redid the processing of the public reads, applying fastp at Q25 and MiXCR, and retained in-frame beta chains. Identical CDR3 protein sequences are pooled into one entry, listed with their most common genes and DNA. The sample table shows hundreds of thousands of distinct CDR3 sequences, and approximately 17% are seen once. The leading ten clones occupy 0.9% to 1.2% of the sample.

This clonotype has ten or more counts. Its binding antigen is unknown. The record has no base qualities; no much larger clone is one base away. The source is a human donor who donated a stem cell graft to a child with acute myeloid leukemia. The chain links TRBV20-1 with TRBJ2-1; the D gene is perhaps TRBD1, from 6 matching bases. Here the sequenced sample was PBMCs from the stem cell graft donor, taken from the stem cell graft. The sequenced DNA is TGCAGTGCTTCAGCGGACAGCTCCTACAATGAGCAGTTCTTC. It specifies CSASADSSYNEQFF.